Each of the 27 T cell receptor beta chains below was sequenced from the same sample in a study of CD8 T cells in ankylosing spondylitis. Study-wide findings and caveats: A motif of fewer than ten highly homologous TCR beta variants was seen as apparently characteristic of ankylosing spondylitis blood.

No antigen has been identified for these receptors. One entry per CDR3 protein, called by TCRdb with MiXCR from the 5' RACE reads. The table has about 800,000 distinct CDR3 sequences, about 12% seen once; the top ten hold more than 0.5%. Sequencing used blood, either unsorted or a sorted T cell fraction (not recorded which). These receptors were collected from a male donor with ankylosing spondylitis.

The sample holds many counts of this clonotype. CDR3 amino acids: CASSLTGKGYEQYF. The CDR3 DNA is TGCGCCAGCAGCTTGACAGGGAAGGGGTACGAGCAGTACTTC. V is TRBV5-1 and J is TRBJ2-7, with TRBD1 as a possible D gene (6 bases). V shed 1 base and J shed 4 bases, with 12 bases lying between them. CDR1 is SGHRS and CDR2 is YFSETQ in the germline V gene. CDR3 length equals 14 residues.

The genes are TRBV5-1 and TRBJ2-1; D is uncertain. Between the trimmed V and J ends, which lost 4 bases and 5 bases, there was a span of 19 bases. Germline CDR1 and CDR2: SGHRS and YFSETQ. The CDR3 spans 16 residues. CDR3 protein: CASSGKVGRLDNEQFF. The CDR3 region has the DNA TGCGCCAGCAGCGGAAAGGTTGGAAGGCTTGACAATGAGCAGTTCTTC. The variable domain in full, with the rest retrieved from reference TRBV5-1 and TRBJ2-1, is KAGVTQTPRYLIKTRGQQVTLSCSPISGHRSVSWYQQTPGQGLQFLFEYFSETQRNKGNFPGRFSGRQFSNSRSEMNVSTLELGDSALYLCASSGKVGRLDNEQFFGPGTRLTVL.

This clonotype occurred a few times. The genes are TRBV7-2 and TRBJ1-2; 7 positions agree with TRBD1. The CDR3 loop spans 14 amino acids. The germline gives CDR1 SGHTA, CDR2 FQGNSA. Unmatched junction bases numbered 7, after V lost 4 bases and J lost 5 bases. The CDR3 spells CASSSQTGWYGYTF. CDR3 sequence (DNA): TGTGCCAGCAGCTCCCAGACAGGGTGGTATGGCTACACCTTC. Supplemented by reference TRBV7-2 and TRBJ1-2, the full variable domain reads GAGVSQSPSNKVTEKGKDVELRCDPISGHTALYWYRQSLGQGLEFLIYFQGNSAPDKSGLPSDRFSAERTGGSVSTLTIQRTQQEDSAVYLCASSSQTGWYGYTFGSGTRLTVV.

The chain carries TRBV20-1 and TRBJ1-5, with unresolved D. Between the trimmed V and J ends, which lost 2 bases and 0 bases, there was a span of 20 bases. Germline CDR1 is DFQATT and CDR2 is SNEGSKA (reference sequence). The CDR3 runs to 18 residues. Here the CDR3 reads CSARKITLDGRSNQPQHF. CDR3 in DNA: TGCAGTGCTAGAAAAATAACCTTGGACGGGCGTAGCAATCAGCCCCAGCATTTT.

This clonotype was seen only a few times. The J gene is TRBJ2-5, the V gene TRBV7-2; maybe TRBD1 (5 bases). The length of the CDR3 is 16 residues. The V and J ends lost 0 bases and 1 base respectively, with 12 bases between them. Per the germline V gene, CDR1 is SGHTA and CDR2 is FQGNSA. CDR3 amino acids: CASSLALGRLQETQYF. CDR3 DNA sequence: TGTGCCAGCAGCTTAGCACTGGGGCGGCTCCAAGAGACCCAGTACTTC.

V and J are TRBV5-1 and TRBJ1-4; D unresolved. Trimming took off 4 bases at V and 0 bases at J, with 10 bases between the two ends. Germline V gives CDR1 SGHRS, CDR2 YFSETQ. The CDR3 runs 15 residues. CDR3 in amino acids: CASSQAVATNEKLFF. DNA for the CDR3: TGCGCCAGCAGCCAAGCCGTTGCAACTAATGAAAAACTGTTTTTT.

This sequence joins TRBV21-1 and TRBJ1-1; the D segment call TRBD1 is taken from the table without a DNA check. TRBV21-1 is a pseudogene segment. The CDR3 consists of 15 residues. The CDR3 nucleotides are TGTGCCAGCCCCTGGGGGGACCCCATGAACACTGAAGCTTTCTTT. Translated: CASPWGDPMNTEAFF.

The chain combines TRBV10-3 with TRBJ1-6; tentatively, D is TRBD1 (6 bases). The ends were cut back, 2 bases at V and 17 bases at J, with 16 bases in the middle. Germline V lookup: CDR1 ENHRY, CDR2 SYGVKD. The CDR3 contains 13 residues. As DNA, the CDR3 is TGTGCCATCAGTGAGGAGGAGGGGGTGATGTTCCACTTT. Translating gives CAISEEEGVMFHF.

This clonotype was counted only a few times. This rearrangement joins TRBV24-1 to TRBJ2-1, with 8 bases fitting TRBD2. V lost 2 bases and J lost 4; bases outside the gene matches: 6. This CDR3 has 16 amino acids. The germline V gene encodes CDR1 KGHDR and CDR2 SFDVKD. CDR3 region: CATSDWRGARYNEQFF. The CDR3 coding sequence is TGTGCCACCAGTGATTGGCGGGGGGCTCGGTACAATGAGCAGTTCTTC.

This clonotype came up many times. CDR3 in amino acids: CSVEGQEETQYF. Here the CDR3 DNA reads TGCAGCGTTGAAGGACAGGAAGAGACCCAGTACTTC. The J gene is TRBJ2-5, the V gene TRBV29-1; a weak D match, TRBD1 (6 bases). Trimming left V 1 base short and J 3 bases short, with 6 bases between. The germline CDR1 and CDR2 sequences are SQVTM and ANQGSEA. The CDR3 loop spans 12 amino acids.

This chain links TRBV4-2 with TRBJ1-2; no clear D. V was trimmed by 1 base and J by 8 bases, leaving 11 bases between them. The germline CDR1 and CDR2 sequences are LGHNA and YNFKEQ. The CDR3 is made up of 13 amino acids. DNA of the CDR3: TGTGCCAGCAGCCAAGTGGGCGCGAGCGGCTACACCTTC. This codes for CASSQVGASGYTF.

The chain has TRBV6-5 and TRBJ2-7; D remains unclear. Germline CDR1 and CDR2: MNHEY and SVGAGI. The CDR3 is 15 amino acids. V was cut by 2 bases and J by 3 bases, with 14 bases left in between. DNA of the CDR3: TGTGCCAGCAGTTACCAGAATACTGTGGGCTACGAGCAGTACTTC. Protein: CASSYQNTVGYEQYF.

This clonotype was observed a few times. The chain has TRBV7-2 and TRBJ1-5; TRBD1 might be the D (6 bases). V was clipped by 3 bases and J by 5 bases, with 11 bases between them. This CDR3 contains 14 residues. From germline, CDR1 is SGHTA and CDR2 FQGNSA. This CDR3 reads CASSLTHRDQPQHF. CDR3 in DNA: TGTGCCAGCAGCTTGACCCACAGGGATCAGCCCCAGCATTTT.

This clonotype showed up just a few times. The chain recombines TRBV7-9 with TRBJ2-1; D possibly corresponds to TRBD1 (6 bases). There are 12 residues in the CDR3. Per the germline V gene, CDR1 is SEHNR and CDR2 is FQNEAQ (reference sequence). Between the trimmed V and J ends, which lost 6 bases and 9 bases, there was a span of 12 bases. CDR3 nucleotides: TGTGCCAGCAGTAGGACAGATGGTGAGCAGTTCTTC. This sequence encodes CASSRTDGEQFF.

This clonotype showed up just a few times. The gene calls are TRBV28 and TRBJ1-2, with D perhaps TRBD1 (6 bases). The germline V gene encodes CDR1 MDHEN and CDR2 SYDVKM. The V gene lost 5 bases and the J gene lost 6 bases, with 13 bases spanning the gap. CDR3 size: 13 residues. The chain's CDR3 is CASSRTGTNGYTF. The CDR3 DNA sequence: TGTGCCAGCAGTAGAACCGGGACAAATGGCTACACCTTC.

There are many counts of this clonotype. V is TRBV20-1 and J is TRBJ2-7; unclear D gene. Germline CDR1 and CDR2: DFQATT and SNEGSKA (reference sequence). V was clipped by 5 bases and J by 2 bases, with 10 bases between them. The CDR3 is 12 amino acids. CDR3 residues: CSAVSEPYEQYF. The CDR3 DNA is TGCAGTGCTGTATCGGAGCCCTACGAGCAGTACTTC.

V is TRBV7-2 and J is TRBJ2-5, with no clear D. Per germline, CDR1 SGHTA and CDR2 FQGNSA. This CDR3 is 15 amino acids long. V was clipped by 2 bases and J by 5 bases, with 15 bases between them. The CDR3 DNA reads as TGTGCCAGCAGCTTAAGCCCGACCGGGTGGGAGACCCAGTACTTC. This encodes CASSLSPTGWETQYF.

This clonotype was found many times. V usage is TRBV20-1 and J usage is TRBJ1-2; 11 bases are a match to TRBD1. The V gene end was trimmed by 5 bases and the J gene end by 4 bases; junction bases not matched to a gene: 6. The CDR3 length is 14 residues. CDR1 DFQATT and CDR2 SNEGSKA come from the germline V gene (reference sequence). CDR3 in amino acids: CSALDRGLGYGYTF. The CDR3 DNA is TGCAGTGCTTTGGACAGGGGGCTTGGCTATGGCTACACCTTC.

The rearrangement links TRBV20-1 to TRBJ1-5; no clear D. Per the germline V gene, CDR1 is DFQATT and CDR2 is SNEGSKA (reference sequence). V was trimmed by 3 bases and J by 5 bases, leaving 11 bases between them. This CDR3 has 13 amino acids. For the CDR3, the DNA is TGCAGTGCTAGTCAAGGACCAGATCAGCCCCAGCATTTT. As protein: CSASQGPDQPQHF.

This clonotype came up a few times. V and J are TRBV2 and TRBJ2-2; a weak D match, TRBD2 (5 bases). With 4 bases removed from V and 4 bases from J, the gap between germline ends came to 10 bases. The CDR3 contains 14 residues. Germline CDR1 is SNHLY and CDR2 is FYNNEI. This chain's CDR3 is CASSGASPTGELFF. CDR3 nucleotide sequence: TGTGCCAGCAGTGGGGCTAGCCCCACCGGGGAGCTGTTTTTT.

This clonotype was observed a few times. The chain recombines TRBV20-1 with TRBJ1-5; D might be TRBD1 (5 bases). The germline CDR1 and CDR2 sequences are DFQATT and SNEGSKA (reference sequence). Trimming stripped 3 bases from V and 7 bases from J, with 13 bases between. The CDR3 totals 13 residues. The chain's CDR3 is CSASGAAGQPQHF. Written as DNA, the CDR3 is TGCAGTGCTAGCGGGGCAGCGGGGCAGCCCCAGCATTTT.

Only a few counts were recorded for this clonotype. The CDR3 DNA sequence: TGTGCCAGCAGCAGCCAACAGGGGGCCGGTGAGACCCAGTACTTC. Protein product: CASSSQQGAGETQYF. The chain carries TRBV6-1 and TRBJ2-5; 9 bases agree with TRBD1. Trimming removed 6 bases from V and 5 bases from J; junction bases left unmatched: 10. Germline V gene lookup returns CDR1 MNHNS and CDR2 SASEGT. This CDR3 region has 15 residues.

At least ten counts were recorded for this clonotype. The J gene is TRBJ2-1, the V gene TRBV7-2; no clear D. V gave up 2 bases and J gave up 0 bases, with 8 bases separating them. Germline V lookup: CDR1 SGHTA, CDR2 FQGNSA. The CDR3 has 15 amino acids. CDR3 in amino acids: CASSLTSSSYNEQFF. CDR3 in DNA: TGTGCCAGCAGCTTAACCTCTAGCTCCTACAATGAGCAGTTCTTC.

This clonotype was counted a few times. The chain joins TRBV7-2 to TRBJ2-1; a possible D gene is TRBD1 (6 bases). V was cut by 4 bases and J by 9 bases, with 19 bases left in between. Germline V gene sequence: CDR1 SGHTA, CDR2 FQGNSA. The CDR3 is 15 residues long. This CDR3 is CASSSRQGRNGEQFF. CDR3 DNA sequence: TGTGCCAGCAGCTCCCGCCAGGGGCGGAATGGTGAGCAGTTCTTC.

V and J are TRBV6-2 or TRBV6-3 and TRBJ2-1; D not certain. The length of the CDR3 is 14 residues. The V end lost 4 bases, the J end lost 4 bases, and 11 bases lay between the germline ends. The germline V gene has CDR1 MNHEY and CDR2 SVGEGT. CDR3 sequence (DNA): TGTGCCAGCAGTTTACCCCCAGTATACAATGAGCAGTTCTTC. Translating it yields CASSLPPVYNEQFF.

This clonotype was counted a few times. This rearrangement joins TRBV11-2 to TRBJ2-7, with 9 bases lining up with TRBD2. In germline, CDR1 is SGHAT, CDR2 FQNNGV. The trim removed 1 base at V and 3 bases at J, leaving 7 bases unmatched. This CDR3 is built from 16 residues. The CDR3 DNA follows: TGTGCCAGCAGCTTAGTTTCGGGGACTAGCTACTACGAGCAGTACTTC. It translates to CASSLVSGTSYYEQYF.

This clonotype has a handful of counts. This chain joins TRBV20-1 and TRBJ2-7; TRBD2 agrees at 9 bases. The germline V gene has CDR1 DFQATT and CDR2 SNEGSKA (reference sequence). V lost 4 bases, J lost 3 bases, and 10 bases stayed unmatched. This CDR3 spans 15 amino acids. The CDR3 nucleotides read TGCAGTGCTATCCCTGGGGTAGCGGGAGACTACGAGCAGTACTTC. This sequence encodes CSAIPGVAGDYEQYF.